This TCR beta chain is from a study of cytomegalovirus exposure and HLA in healthy donors. Findings and caveats of the study: The classifier reportedly diagnosed cytomegalovirus status with high sensitivity and specificity.

The donors were in the roughly 130-subject validation cohort, distinct from the 666-subject first cohort. This CDR3 is 19 amino acids long. Per the germline V gene, CDR1 is LNHNV and CDR2 is YYDKDF (reference sequence). V gave up 1 base and J gave up 7 bases; unmatched junction bases: 20. On this clone: Its target is unknown.

TCRdb's table, derived via immunoSEQ multiplex PCR, lists solely in-frame clones and lacks some. The table includes 150,000 or so clones, roughly 89% detected once. The sample consisted of PBMCs. This clonotype was obtained from a woman younger than 30 in good health and CMV-seronegative. The chain employs TRBV15 and TRBJ2-5, with TRBD1 identical over 8 bases. The CDR3 loop is CATSRGPTGDPAGWGTQYF. CDR3 bases: TGTGCCACCAGCAGAGGGCCGACAGGGGACCCCGCGGGATGGGGGACCCAGTACTTC.